Following are 26 T cell receptor beta chains from one sample sequenced in a study of read filtering for tumor transcriptome and immune sequencing. This library used 300 to 450 ng RNA and molecular barcoded adaptors spanning alpha/delta and beta/gamma chains. TCRdb reprocessed the reads with MiXCR, giving one entry per CDR3 protein. Here the sample spans 62,000 or so distinct CDR3 sequences, less than 25% being singletons. Input material: a population of CD138-negative cells sorted from bone marrow. Source of these receptors: a donor over 35 with multiple myeloma.

In its sample, this clonotype was seen a few times. V usage is TRBV9 and J usage is TRBJ2-5, with a weak D call TRBD2 (6 bases). The CDR3 runs 15 residues. Germline V gene sequence: CDR1 SGDLS, CDR2 YYNGEE. V gave up 4 bases and J gave up 3 bases, with 16 bases separating them. The CDR3 region has the DNA TGTGCCAGCAGCCCCCAACCGGGACTGGAAGAGACCCAGTACTTC. Translation: CASSPQPGLEETQYF.

The chain uses TRBV18 and TRBJ1-3, with D perhaps TRBD1 (5 bases). V lost 3 bases and J lost 7, with 10 bases in between. The CDR3 has 13 residues. CDR1 and CDR2 from the germline V gene are KGHSH and LQKENI. CDR3 sequence (DNA): TGTGCCAGCTCACCTTCCAGGGATAACACCATATATTTT. Its translation is CASSPSRDNTIYF.

The genes are TRBV7-2 and TRBJ1-2; D not resolved. CDR3 length: 15 residues. Per germline, CDR1 SGHTA and CDR2 FQGNSA. V dropped 4 bases and J dropped 0 bases, with 12 bases sitting between them. CDR3: CASSSRTATNYGYTF. The CDR3 DNA sequence: TGTGCCAGCAGCTCCCGGACCGCTACTAACTATGGCTACACCTTC.

As for this clonotype: This may arise from a read error, as a much more abundant clone is one base away. V is TRBV28 and J is TRBJ1-2, with D perhaps TRBD1 (5 bases). This CDR3 region has 13 residues. From germline, CDR1 is MDHEN and CDR2 SYDVKM. The CDR3 sequence: CASSLGHRRGFTF. For the CDR3, the DNA is TGTGCCAGCAGTCTAGGACACCGAAGGGGCTTCACCTTC.

The sample holds a few counts of this clonotype. V gene TRBV24-1 combines with J gene TRBJ1-2; D is unresolved. This CDR3 region has 11 residues. V dropped 9 bases and J dropped 5 bases, with 9 bases sitting between them. Germline V lookup: CDR1 KGHDR, CDR2 SFDVKD. The CDR3 nucleotides read TGTGCCACCCACGGGGAGTATGGCTACACCTTC. Translation: CATHGEYGYTF.

As concerns this clonotype: Here the CDR3 omits its conserved ending phenylalanine or tryptophan, so a read error is the likely source. The chain employs TRBV7-9 and TRBJ2-1; D is perhaps TRBD1 (5 bases). CDR1 and CDR2 from the germline V gene are SEHNR and FQNEAQ (reference sequence). This CDR3 comprises 14 residues. The CDR3 DNA is TGTGCCAGCAGCCCCAGCGAGCCGGACAATGGGCAGTTCCTC. The encoded protein is CASSPSEPDNGQFL.

As concerns this clonotype: A much bigger clone sits one base away, suggesting this may be a read error. In DNA, the CDR3 is TGTGCCAGCAGTTCATTGGGAGGGGGTGGGAGTGAAAAACTGTTTTTT. This translates into CASSSLGGGGSEKLFF. V and J are TRBV6-5 and TRBJ1-4, with a possible D match to TRBD1 (6 bases). CDR1 and CDR2 from the germline V gene are MNHEY and SVGAGI. This CDR3 has 16 residues. Trimming stripped 4 bases from V and 7 bases from J, with 19 bases between.

In this sample, this clonotype turned up many times. J is TRBJ2-1 and V is TRBV5-1; D gene unclear. Per germline, CDR1 SGHRS and CDR2 YFSETQ. V dropped 4 bases and J dropped 4 bases, with 6 bases sitting between them. The CDR3 spans 12 residues. The CDR3, as DNA: TGCGCCAGCAGCCTACAGTACAATGAGCAGTTCTTC. Its protein is CASSLQYNEQFF.

This clonotype came up many times. CDR3 in DNA: TGTGCCAGCGGACGGGACAGGAAAGAGACCCAGTACTTC. Its protein is CASGRDRKETQYF. The chain recombines TRBV12-3 or TRBV12-4 with TRBJ2-5; 8 bases fit TRBD1. The CDR3 loop spans 13 amino acids. V lost 8 bases to trimming and J lost 3 bases; unmatched junction nucleotides: 5.

As for this clonotype: The junction does not match germline at one end; this may be a read error. The chain couples TRBV5-6 to TRBJ2-7, with D possibly matching TRBD1 (6 bases). The CDR3 loop spans 14 amino acids. CDR1 and CDR2 from the germline V gene are SGHDT and YYEEEE. The CDR3 bases are TGTGCCAGCAGGGCACCGGGACAAGCTTACGAGCAGCACTTC. It encodes CASRAPGQAYEQHF.

The sample holds many counts of this clonotype. The chain combines TRBV19 with TRBJ1-1, with D possibly being TRBD1 (6 bases). Germline CDR1 reads LNHDA; CDR2 reads SQIVND (reference sequence). Trimming took off 5 bases at V and 4 bases at J, with 17 bases between the two ends. CDR3 length: 15 amino acids. CDR3 sequence: CASSSQGTGGTEAFF. In DNA, the CDR3 is TGTGCCAGTAGTTCCCAGGGGACGGGCGGCACTGAAGCTTTCTTT.

About this clonotype itself: The final CDR3 position lacks the conserved phenylalanine or tryptophan, pointing to a likely read error. The DNA is omitted, as the CDR3 cannot be located on it reliably, and the CDR3 follows TCRdb's listing. This sequence joins TRBV5-6 and TRBJ2-1; the D call of TRBD2 is as the table states it, not checked on the DNA. Per germline, CDR1 SGHDT and CDR2 YYEEEE. The CDR3 length is 15 residues, termini included. The CDR3 here is CASSWDWELAGVPTI.

This clonotype was picked up many times. The J gene is TRBJ2-5, the V gene TRBV29-1; 8 nucleotides match TRBD2. After removal of 3 bases from V and 4 bases from J, the junction contained 19 bases not matched to a gene. This CDR3 is 18 amino acids long. Per germline, CDR1 SQVTM and CDR2 ANQGSEA. The CDR3 DNA reads as TGCAGCGTTGATTTTCTTGAGCGGGAGCTGATCCTGGGAGAGACCCAGTACTTC. This translates into CSVDFLERELILGETQYF.

Comments on this clonotype: This sequence may be a read error, since a much larger clone differs from it by one base. CDR3 amino acids: CASSYLYEGIYEQYF. The CDR3 DNA reads as TGTGCCAGCAGTTACTTGTACGAGGGAATTTACGAGCAGTACTTC. The chain joins TRBV6-6 to TRBJ2-7; TRBD2 might be the D (5 bases). The ends were cut back, 1 base at V and 4 bases at J, with 14 bases in the middle. The CDR3 has 15 amino acids. Germline V lookup: CDR1 MNHNY, CDR2 SVGAGI (reference sequence).

The rearrangement links TRBV19 to TRBJ1-5; D may be TRBD1 (5 bases). The CDR3 covers 14 residues. Trimming took off 3 bases at V and 7 bases at J, with 13 bases between the two ends. Germline CDR1 is LNHDA and CDR2 is SQIVND (reference sequence). CDR3 protein: CASSISPWGQPQHF. In DNA, the CDR3 is TGTGCCAGTAGTATTAGTCCTTGGGGGCAGCCCCAGCATTTT. The complete variable domain, with remaining parts taken from reference TRBV19 and TRBJ1-5, reads DGGITQSPKYLFRKEGQNVTLSCEQNLNHDAMYWYRQDPGQGLRLIYYSQIVNDFQKGDIAEGYSVSREKKESFPLTVTSAQKNPTAFYLCASSISPWGQPQHFGDGTRLSIL.

This clonotype was counted ten times or more. The V and J genes are TRBV6-2 or TRBV6-3 and TRBJ1-5, with D perhaps matching TRBD1 (5 bases). From germline, CDR1 is MNHEY and CDR2 SVGEGT. V was pared by 6 bases and J by 3 bases, with 12 bases between. The CDR3 runs to 14 residues. The CDR3 protein is CASSRRDANQPQHF. The CDR3 nucleotides read TGTGCCAGCAGCCGCCGGGACGCCAATCAGCCCCAGCATTTT.

The table lists this clonotype with many counts. This chain links TRBV7-2 with TRBJ2-2, with 9 bases fitting TRBD2. From germline, CDR1 is SGHTA and CDR2 FQGNSA. The CDR3 runs to 18 residues. With 5 bases clipped from V and 8 bases from J, the junction kept 18 bases outside the gene matches. The CDR3 sequence is CASSRPPRFSGRGGELFF. The DNA for the CDR3 is TGTGCCAGCAGCCGTCCCCCCCGGTTTAGCGGGAGAGGTGGGGAGCTGTTTTTT.

The chain carries TRBV12-3 or TRBV12-4 and TRBJ2-7; 12 nucleotides agree with TRBD2. This CDR3 region has 19 residues. V shed 2 bases and J 0 bases; nucleotides not matched to a gene: 11. DNA for the CDR3: TGTGCCAGCAGTTTATCGACTAGCGGGAGTATGGGGAGCTCCTACGAGCAGTACTTC. Its translation is CASSLSTSGSMGSSYEQYF.

This clonotype has more than one count but fewer than ten. The rearrangement uses TRBV20-1 and TRBJ2-1; TRBD2 matches at 8 bases. The CDR3 is 19 amino acids. V lost 3 bases, J lost 0 bases, and 16 bases stayed unmatched. CDR1 and CDR2 from the germline V gene are DFQATT and SNEGSKA (reference sequence). The CDR3: CSASGGSGEMTSSYNEQFF. In DNA form, the CDR3 reads TGCAGTGCTAGTGGAGGTAGCGGGGAAATGACGAGCTCCTACAATGAGCAGTTCTTC.

About this clonotype itself: At one of its ends the junction is not consistent with the germline gene, which may arise from a read error. This rearrangement joins TRBV5-1 to TRBJ2-1, with D perhaps TRBD1 (5 bases). Germline V CDR1 and CDR2: SGHRS, YFSETQ. CDR3 length equals 14 residues. The CDR3 sequence: CVSSLDTSYNEQSF. The CDR3 nucleotides are TGCGTCAGCAGCTTGGACACGTCCTACAATGAGCAGTCCTTC.

This clonotype was counted at least ten times. This chain uses TRBV6-5 with TRBJ2-2; 12 bases map to TRBD2. V lost 4 bases, J lost 5 bases, and 5 bases stayed unmatched. This CDR3 contains 16 residues. Germline V gene lookup returns CDR1 MNHEY and CDR2 SVGAGI. CDR3 in amino acids: CASSSRTSGATGELFF. As DNA, the CDR3 is TGTGCCAGCAGTTCTAGGACTAGCGGGGCGACCGGGGAGCTGTTTTTT.

This sequence joins TRBV6-1 and TRBJ2-1; 14 positions match TRBD2. This CDR3 region has 16 residues. With V trimmed by 7 bases and J by 9 bases, 11 bases remained unmatched. Germline assignment: CDR1 MNHNS and CDR2 SASEGT. The CDR3 DNA reads TGTGCCAGCAATACTCAGACTAGCGGGAGGGGAAGTGAGCAGTTCTTC. Amino acids: CASNTQTSGRGSEQFF.

Many counts were recorded for this clonotype. The gene calls are TRBV29-1 and TRBJ2-7; TRBD1 aligns across 8 bases. After removal of 4 bases from V and 3 bases from J, the junction contained 5 bases not matched to a gene. CDR1 is SQVTM, CDR2 ANQGSEA, per germline. The CDR3 loop spans 13 amino acids. DNA for the CDR3: TGCAGCGTTGCAACCACAGGGGGCTACGAGCAGTACTTC. Translating gives CSVATTGGYEQYF.

This clonotype was seen once. The rearrangement uses TRBV6-1 and TRBJ2-7; no clear D gene. CDR3 length: 15 amino acids. Germline V gives CDR1 MNHNS, CDR2 SASEGT. V lost 1 base and J lost 2, with 12 bases in between. CDR3 amino acids: CASSEVRGSAYEQYF. In nucleotides, the CDR3 is TGTGCCAGCAGTGAAGTACGCGGTTCGGCCTACGAGCAGTACTTC.

A note on this clonotype: One base away lies a much larger clone, so this may be a sequencing read error. The chain couples TRBV3-1 to TRBJ2-1, with 10 bases aligning to TRBD1. Germline CDR1 is LGHDT and CDR2 is YNNKEL (reference sequence). The CDR3 runs 16 residues. The CDR3 nucleotides read TGTGCCAGCAGCCCCAGACAGGGGGCATCCTACAATGAGCTGTTCTTC. This codes for CASSPRQGASYNELFF.

This clonotype was counted ten times or more. The gene calls are TRBV5-1 and TRBJ2-1, with TRBD1 as a possible D gene (5 bases). Between the trimmed V and J ends, which lost 4 bases and 3 bases, there was a span of 11 bases. This CDR3 has 14 residues. Germline-derived CDR1 and CDR2 are SGHRS and YFSETQ. The CDR3: CASSAATGYNEQFF. The CDR3 region has the DNA TGCGCCAGCAGCGCAGCAACAGGCTACAATGAGCAGTTCTTC.